This T cell receptor beta chain came from a study of blood T cell repertoires in COVID-19 (dated by TCRdb to 2020 to 2021). In the study overall: Samples covering the acute and convalescent phases of COVID-19 were provided by collaborators in the United States, Italy and Spain. Sample metadata almost always included a de-identified subject ID, COVID-19 status, age in years and sex. Deeply sampled blood TCRbeta repertoires from subjects exposed to, actively infected with, or recovered from COVID-19 were included in the dataset. The repertoires were released in a freely available public database meant as a resource for research on the immune response to SARS-CoV-2. Where HLA class I and class II types were available, the types were taken from metadata supplied by the sample provider, not from assay-based typing. The prospective study material was composed of cDNA or gDNA derived from T cells, B-cell-depleted T cells, or PBMCs. Samples came from the ongoing ImmuneRACE study (first 160 participants) plus 1,254 subjects from 6 global collaborators. Study-level results and caveats: The quantity of clinical and demographic metadata differed by source and by participant and was supplied without curation.

TCRbeta CDR3 regions were amplified from genomic DNA using the immunoSEQ Assay, a bias-controlled multiplex PCR. As for the authors' bioinformatics: Nucleated cell counts per sample were estimated from amplification of reference gene primers within the assay. Sequence reads were collapsed and filtered to measure the absolute abundance of every unique TCRbeta CDR3 rearrangement. For each sample, productive Simpson clonality was calculated as the square root of Simpson's diversity index over productive rearrangements. TCRdb carries this immuneACCESS record with in-frame sequences only. Its versions omit some clonotypes, under half of them owing to an unresolved V gene in the studies checked, with the rest unexplained. Clonal size and the V and J genes are those of that table, whereas D and trimming came from the DNA. Across this sample there are 190,000 or so clones, with 88% seen only once. The ten largest clones add up to roughly 4% of the sample.

Note on this clone: Its antigen is unknown. No base quality information exists; no much larger clone differs at one position.

Collaborating institutions collected whole blood in K2EDTA tubes following their own protocols. For TCRbeta analysis, collaborator samples were shipped as frozen whole blood, as isolated PBMCs, or as DNA extracted from either sample type. The sequence came from a woman aged 25 to 45 with acute or convalescent COVID-19. Input material: peripheral blood.

The DNA is as follows: TGTGCCATCAGTGCAAACACTGAAGCTTTCTTT. Its protein is CAISANTEAFF. The chain is encoded by TRBV10-3 joined to TRBJ1-1, with the D gene call left open. V is reduced by 4 bases and J by 2 bases, leaving a spacing of 2 bases between them. The CDR3 runs 11 residues from the cysteine to the phenylalanine. Only the CDR3 part of the read is kept: 33 bases, read in frame from the first base. CDR1 ENHRY and CDR2 SYGVKD are derived from the germline V gene.